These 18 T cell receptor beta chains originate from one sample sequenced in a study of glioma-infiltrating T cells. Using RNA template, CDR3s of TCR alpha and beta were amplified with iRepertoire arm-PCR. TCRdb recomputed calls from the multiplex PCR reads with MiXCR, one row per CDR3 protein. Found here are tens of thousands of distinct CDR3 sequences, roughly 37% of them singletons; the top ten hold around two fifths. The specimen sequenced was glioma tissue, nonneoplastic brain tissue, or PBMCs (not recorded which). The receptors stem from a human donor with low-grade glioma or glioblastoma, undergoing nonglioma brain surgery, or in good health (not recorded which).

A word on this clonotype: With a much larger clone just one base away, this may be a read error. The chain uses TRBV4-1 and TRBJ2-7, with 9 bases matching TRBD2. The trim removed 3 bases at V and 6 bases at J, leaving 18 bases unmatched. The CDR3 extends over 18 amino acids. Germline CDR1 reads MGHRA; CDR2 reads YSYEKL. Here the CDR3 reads CASSQNIPVVAGEREQYF. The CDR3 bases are TGCGCCAGCAGCCAGAACATACCTGTGGTAGCGGGAGAGCGCGAGCAGTACTTC.

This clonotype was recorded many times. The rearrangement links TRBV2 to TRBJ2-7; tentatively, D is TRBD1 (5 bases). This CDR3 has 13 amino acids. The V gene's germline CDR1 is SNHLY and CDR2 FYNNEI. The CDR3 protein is CASSFQGSYEQYF. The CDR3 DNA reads TGTGCTTCGAGTTTTCAGGGATCCTACGAGCAGTACTTC.

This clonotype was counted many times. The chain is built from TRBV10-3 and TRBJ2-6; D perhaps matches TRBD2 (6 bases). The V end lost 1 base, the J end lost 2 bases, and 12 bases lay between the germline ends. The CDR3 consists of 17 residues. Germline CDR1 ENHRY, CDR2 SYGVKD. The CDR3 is CAISEYTGAAGANVLTF. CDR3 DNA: TGTGCCATCAGTGAGTACACGGGAGCCGCTGGGGCCAACGTCCTGACTTTC.

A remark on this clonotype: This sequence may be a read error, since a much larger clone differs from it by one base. CDR3 sequence (DNA): TGTGCCAGCAGTTTAGTCCGAGATGAGTTCGAGCAGTACTTC. This encodes CASSLVRDEFEQYF. The rearrangement joins TRBV12-3 or TRBV12-4 to TRBJ2-7; the D is unclear. V shed 1 base and J shed 6 bases, with 13 bases lying between them. The CDR3 is made up of 14 amino acids.

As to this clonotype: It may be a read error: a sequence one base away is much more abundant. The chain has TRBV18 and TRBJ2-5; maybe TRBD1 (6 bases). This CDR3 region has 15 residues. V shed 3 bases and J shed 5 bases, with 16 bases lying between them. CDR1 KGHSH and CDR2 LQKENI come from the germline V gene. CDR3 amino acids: CASSPLPTGLETQYF. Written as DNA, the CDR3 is TGTGCCAGCTCACCCCTCCCAACAGGGTTGGAGACCCAGTACTTC.

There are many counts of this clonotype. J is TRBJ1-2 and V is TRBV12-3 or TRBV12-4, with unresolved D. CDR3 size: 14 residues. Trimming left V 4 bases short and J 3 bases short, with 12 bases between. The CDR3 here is CASSSPKDHYGYTF. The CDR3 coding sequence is TGTGCCAGCAGTTCTCCTAAGGATCACTATGGCTACACCTTC.

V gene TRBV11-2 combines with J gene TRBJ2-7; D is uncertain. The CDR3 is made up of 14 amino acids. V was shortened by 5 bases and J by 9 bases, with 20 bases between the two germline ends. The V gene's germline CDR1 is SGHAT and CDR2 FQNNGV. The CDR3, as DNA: TGTGCCAGCAGCGATTCAGCAATTTTAGACGGGCAGTACTTC. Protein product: CASSDSAILDGQYF.

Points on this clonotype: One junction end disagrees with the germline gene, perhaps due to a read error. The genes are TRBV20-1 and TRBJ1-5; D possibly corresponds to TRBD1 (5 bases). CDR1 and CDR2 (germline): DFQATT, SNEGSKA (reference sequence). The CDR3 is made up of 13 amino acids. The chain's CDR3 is CSASLLQGQAQHF. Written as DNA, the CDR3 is TGCAGTGCTAGCCTCCTTCAGGGCCAAGCCCAACATTTT.

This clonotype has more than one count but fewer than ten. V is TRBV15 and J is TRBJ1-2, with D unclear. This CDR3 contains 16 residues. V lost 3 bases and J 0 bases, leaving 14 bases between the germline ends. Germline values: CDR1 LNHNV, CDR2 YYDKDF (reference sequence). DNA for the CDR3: TGTGCCACCAGCAGCCCAGAGTCTTTCCCTAACTATGGCTACACCTTC. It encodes CATSSPESFPNYGYTF.

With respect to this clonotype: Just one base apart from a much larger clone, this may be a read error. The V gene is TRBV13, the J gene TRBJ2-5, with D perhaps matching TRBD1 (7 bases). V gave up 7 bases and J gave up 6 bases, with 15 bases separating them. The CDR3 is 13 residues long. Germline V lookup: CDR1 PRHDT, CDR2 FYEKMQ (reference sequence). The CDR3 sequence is CASIRGTAKTQYF. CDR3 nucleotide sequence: TGTGCCAGCATCCGCGGGACAGCCAAGACCCAGTACTTC.

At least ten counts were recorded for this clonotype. CDR3 sequence (DNA): TGCGCCAGCAGCCAAGAGATCTTTGGACTCGGGACTTACGAGCAGTACTTC. As protein: CASSQEIFGLGTYEQYF. V and J are TRBV4-1 and TRBJ2-7; TRBD2 is a possible D gene (6 bases). This CDR3 contains 17 residues. Germline loops: CDR1 MGHRA, CDR2 YSYEKL. V was shortened by 0 bases and J by 4 bases, with 19 bases between the two germline ends.

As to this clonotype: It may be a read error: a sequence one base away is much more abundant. CDR3 region: CASSSIRWNEQFF. CDR3 bases: TGTGCCAGCAGCTCCATACGGTGGAATGAGCAGTTCTTC. The chain recombines TRBV7-3 with TRBJ2-7, with D unclear. The J call is doubtful: the DNA matches TRBJ2-1 better. This CDR3 comprises 13 residues. CDR1 and CDR2 from the germline V gene are SGHTA and FQGTGA.

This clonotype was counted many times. CDR3 loop: CASSFGTGRTDTQYF. CDR3 bases: TGTGCCAGCAGTTTCGGGACAGGACGCACAGATACGCAGTATTTT. The chain has TRBV27 and TRBJ2-3; the match to TRBD1 covers 8 bases. Losses at the gene ends were 3 bases for V and 1 base for J; bases not matched to a gene: 3. This CDR3 comprises 15 residues. From germline, CDR1 is MNHEY and CDR2 SMNVEV (reference sequence).

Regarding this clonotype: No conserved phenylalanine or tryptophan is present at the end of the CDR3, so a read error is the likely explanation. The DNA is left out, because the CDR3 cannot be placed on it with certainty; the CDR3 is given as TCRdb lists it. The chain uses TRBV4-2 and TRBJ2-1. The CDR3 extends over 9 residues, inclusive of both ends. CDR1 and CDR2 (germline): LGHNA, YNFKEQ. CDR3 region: CASSQARSG.

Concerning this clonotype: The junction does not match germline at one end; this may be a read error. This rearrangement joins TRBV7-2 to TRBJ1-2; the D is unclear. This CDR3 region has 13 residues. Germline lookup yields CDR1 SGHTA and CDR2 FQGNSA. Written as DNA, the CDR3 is TGTGCCAGCACAACGTCCCTCAACTATGGCTACGACTTC. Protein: CASTTSLNYGYDF.

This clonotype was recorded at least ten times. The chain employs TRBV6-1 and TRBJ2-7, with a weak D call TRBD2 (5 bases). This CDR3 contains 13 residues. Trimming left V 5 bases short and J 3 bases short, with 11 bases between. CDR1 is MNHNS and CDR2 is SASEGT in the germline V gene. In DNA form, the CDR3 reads TGTGCCAGCAGTAGAACCGGGGACTACGAGCAGTACTTC. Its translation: CASSRTGDYEQYF.

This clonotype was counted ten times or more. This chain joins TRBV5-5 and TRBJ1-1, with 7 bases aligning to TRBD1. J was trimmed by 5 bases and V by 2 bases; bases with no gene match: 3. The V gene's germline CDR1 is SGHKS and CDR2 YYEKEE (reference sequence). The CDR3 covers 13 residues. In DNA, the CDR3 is TGTGCCAGCAGCTTCAGGGGACAGACTGAAGCTTTCTTT. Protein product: CASSFRGQTEAFF.

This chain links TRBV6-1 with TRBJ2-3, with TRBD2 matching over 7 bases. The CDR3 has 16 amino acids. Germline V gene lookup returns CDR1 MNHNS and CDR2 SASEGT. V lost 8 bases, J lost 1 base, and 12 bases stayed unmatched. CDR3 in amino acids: CASGTGGRGGTDTQYF. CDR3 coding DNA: TGTGCCAGCGGTACCGGAGGTCGGGGGGGCACAGATACGCAGTATTTT.